A single sample is the source of the 10 T cell receptor beta chains below, sequenced in a study of T cells expressing NK-cell markers (dated by TCRdb to the early 2020s). Library preparation used 5' RACE. Data came from an Illumina HiSeq 2000. TCRdb reprocessed the reads and assigns one entry to each CDR3 protein sequence, leaving out DNA. The sample has 550,000 or so distinct CDR3 sequences on record. The ten largest clones take up 3% to 4.5% of the sample. Specimen: blood T cells: a sorted CD56 or NKG2C T cell subset, CD4+ or CD8+ T cells, or bulk PBMC T cells (not recorded which). These receptors were collected from a man aged 18 to 29 in good health. Donor details come from another sample of the same person, matched by shared clones.

V is TRBV10-3 and J is TRBJ1-5; the D call of TRBD1 rests on TCRdb alone, since no DNA is present to check it. This CDR3 region has 14 residues. Germline values: CDR1 ENHRY, CDR2 SYGVKD. The CDR3 protein is CAIARTGDGQPQHF.

The chain links TRBV6-2 or TRBV6-3 to TRBJ2-3; the D call of TRBD1 rests on TCRdb alone, since no DNA is present to check it. This CDR3 spans 18 amino acids. From germline, CDR1 is MNHEY and CDR2 SVGEGT. The CDR3 loop is CASSYSKAAGRVVDTQYF.

The chain recombines TRBV5-1 with TRBJ2-5; TCRdb's D call of TRBD1 is untestable without DNA. Germline CDR1 reads SGHRS; CDR2 reads YFSETQ. The length of the CDR3 is 14 residues. This chain's CDR3 is CASSLETVLETQYF.

The chain carries TRBV20-1 and TRBJ2-3; there is no DNA to check the TCRdb D call of TRBD2. The germline V gene encodes CDR1 DFQATT and CDR2 SNEGSKA (reference sequence). This CDR3 is built from 15 residues. CDR3 loop: CSADSRGGTTDTQYF.

The chain links TRBV29-1 to TRBJ2-5. The CDR3 runs to 11 residues. Germline lookup yields CDR1 SQVTM and CDR2 ANQGSEA. This chain's CDR3 is CSVKEVETQYF.

The rearrangement uses TRBV28 and TRBJ1-3; absent DNA, TCRdb's TRBD1 call cannot be checked. The CDR3 consists of 15 residues. Germline CDR1 MDHEN, CDR2 SYDVKM. The CDR3 sequence is CASSLRGSSGNTIYF.

The V call is TRBV7-9, the J call TRBJ2-4; the TRBD2 assignment by TCRdb is unverifiable without DNA. The germline gives CDR1 SEHNR, CDR2 FQNEAQ (reference sequence). This CDR3 has 16 amino acids. CDR3 residues: CASSLNRASGANIQYF.

The chain is built from TRBV6-1 and TRBJ1-6; the TCRdb D gene call, TRBD1, has no DNA to confirm it. Germline-derived CDR1 and CDR2 are MNHNS and SASEGT. CDR3 length equals 14 residues. Here the CDR3 reads CASRIQELNSPLHF.

This sequence joins TRBV6-2 or TRBV6-3 and TRBJ1-1; without DNA, the TCRdb call of TRBD1 cannot be checked. Germline V gene sequence: CDR1 MNHEY, CDR2 SVGEGT. The CDR3 is 14 amino acids. CDR3 amino acids: CASRRTGANTEAFF.

The chain uses TRBV2 and TRBJ2-1; TCRdb's D gene call, TRBD1, goes unchecked for lack of DNA. Germline values: CDR1 SNHLY, CDR2 FYNNEI. The length of the CDR3 is 12 residues. The CDR3 sequence is CASLDRGYLEFF.